This T cell receptor beta chain was retrieved from a study of OX40 agonist ivuxolimab in advanced cancers. This clone has just a few counts. The V end was cut by 5 bases, the J end by 2 bases, with 14 bases between. CDR1 and CDR2 from the germline V gene are SGHDT and YYEEEE. This CDR3 contains 14 residues. Sequenced by immunoSEQ multiplex PCR; TCRdb stores in-frame clones only, minus some. The data show about 50,000 clones, with around 90% seen just once and 1.5% to 2% held by the top ten. The rearrangement links TRBV5-6 to TRBJ2-7; D unclear. This material consisted of CD4+ or CD8+ T cells sorted from blood, taken in a trial of the OX40 agonist ivuxolimab. This TCR came from an adult with an advanced solid tumor such as melanoma, head and neck, liver or kidney cancer. The CDR3 DNA reads as TGTGCCAGCAGGAGGACGGTTAGTACCTACGAGCAGTACTTC. Amino acid sequence: CASRRTVSTYEQYF. The full variable domain, rest sourced from reference TRBV5-6 and TRBJ2-7, is DAGVTQSPTHLIKTRGQQVTLRCSPKSGHDTVSWYQQALGQGPQFIFQYYEEEERQRGNFPDRFSGHQFPNYSSELNVNALLLGDSALYLCASRRTVSTYEQYFGPGTRLTVT.